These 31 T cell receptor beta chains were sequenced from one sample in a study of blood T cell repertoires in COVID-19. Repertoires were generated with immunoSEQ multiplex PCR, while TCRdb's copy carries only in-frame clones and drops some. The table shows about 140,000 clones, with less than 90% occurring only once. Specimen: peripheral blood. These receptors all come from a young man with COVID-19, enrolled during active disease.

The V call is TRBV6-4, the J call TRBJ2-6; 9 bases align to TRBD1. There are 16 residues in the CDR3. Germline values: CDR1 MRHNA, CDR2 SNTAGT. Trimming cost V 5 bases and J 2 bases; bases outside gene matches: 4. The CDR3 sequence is CASSPGTGTGANVLTF. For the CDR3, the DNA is TGTGCCAGCAGTCCCGGGACAGGGACTGGGGCCAACGTCCTGACTTTC.

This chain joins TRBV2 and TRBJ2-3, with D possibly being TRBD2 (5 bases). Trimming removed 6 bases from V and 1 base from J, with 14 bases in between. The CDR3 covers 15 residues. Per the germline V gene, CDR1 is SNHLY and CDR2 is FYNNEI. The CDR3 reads CASRKRTGGTDTQYF. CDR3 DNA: TGTGCCAGCAGGAAGCGGACTGGAGGCACAGATACGCAGTATTTT.

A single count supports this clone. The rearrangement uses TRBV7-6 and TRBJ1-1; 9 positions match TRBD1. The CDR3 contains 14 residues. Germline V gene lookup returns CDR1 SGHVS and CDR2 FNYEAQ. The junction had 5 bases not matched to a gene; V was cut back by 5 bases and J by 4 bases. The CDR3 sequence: CASSARQGGTEAFF. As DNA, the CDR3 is TGTGCCAGCAGCGCCAGACAGGGGGGCACTGAAGCTTTCTTT.

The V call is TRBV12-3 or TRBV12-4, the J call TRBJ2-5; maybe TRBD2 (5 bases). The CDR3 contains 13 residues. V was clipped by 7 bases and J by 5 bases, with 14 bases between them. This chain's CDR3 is CASTGSARETQYF. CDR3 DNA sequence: TGTGCCAGCACTGGGAGCGCGAGGGAGACCCAGTACTTC.

The chain's CDR3 is CSVTGVYGYTF. The CDR3 DNA reads as TGCAGCGTAACAGGGGTCTATGGCTACACCTTC. This chain joins TRBV29-1 and TRBJ1-2; 7 nucleotides align to TRBD1. The junction had 2 bases not matched to a gene; V was cut back by 6 bases and J by 4 bases. The CDR3 has 11 residues. Germline V gives CDR1 SQVTM, CDR2 ANQGSEA. The complete variable domain, with remaining parts taken from reference TRBV29-1 and TRBJ1-2, reads SAVISQKPSRDICQRGTSLTIQCQVDSQVTMMFWYRQQPGQSLTLIATANQGSEATYESGFVIDKFPISRPNLTFSTLTVSNMSPEDSSIYLCSVTGVYGYTFGSGTRLTVV.

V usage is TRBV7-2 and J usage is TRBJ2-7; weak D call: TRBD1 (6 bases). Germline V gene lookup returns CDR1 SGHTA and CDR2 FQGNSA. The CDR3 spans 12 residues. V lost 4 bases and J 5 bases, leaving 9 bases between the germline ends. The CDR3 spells CASSSSGDEQYF. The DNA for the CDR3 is TGTGCCAGCAGCTCCTCAGGGGACGAGCAGTACTTC.

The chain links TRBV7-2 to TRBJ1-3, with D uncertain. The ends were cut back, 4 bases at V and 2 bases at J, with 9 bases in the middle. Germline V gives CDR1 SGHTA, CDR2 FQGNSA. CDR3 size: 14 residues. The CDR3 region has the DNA TGTGCCAGCAGCTCAGCGGCAGCTGGAAACACCATATATTTT. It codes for CASSSAAAGNTIYF.

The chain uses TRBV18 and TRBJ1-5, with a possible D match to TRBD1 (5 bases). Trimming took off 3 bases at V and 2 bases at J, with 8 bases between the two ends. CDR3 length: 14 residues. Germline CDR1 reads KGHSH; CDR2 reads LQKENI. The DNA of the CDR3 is TGTGCCAGCTCACCGACGGGGGGCAATCAGCCCCAGCATTTT. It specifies CASSPTGGNQPQHF.

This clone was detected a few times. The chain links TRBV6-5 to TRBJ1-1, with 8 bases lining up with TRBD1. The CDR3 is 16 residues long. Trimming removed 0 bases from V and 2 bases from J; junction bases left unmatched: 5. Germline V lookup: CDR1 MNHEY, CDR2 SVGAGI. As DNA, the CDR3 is TGTGCCAGCAGTTACTCGACAGGGGCAGTAAACACTGAAGCTTTCTTT. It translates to CASSYSTGAVNTEAFF.

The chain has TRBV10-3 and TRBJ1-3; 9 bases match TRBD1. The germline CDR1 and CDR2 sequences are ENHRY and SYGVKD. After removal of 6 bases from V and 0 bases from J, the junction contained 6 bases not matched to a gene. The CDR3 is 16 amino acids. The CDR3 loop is CAIRGQGNPSGNTIYF. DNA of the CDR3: TGTGCCATCAGAGGACAGGGGAATCCCTCTGGAAACACCATATATTTT.

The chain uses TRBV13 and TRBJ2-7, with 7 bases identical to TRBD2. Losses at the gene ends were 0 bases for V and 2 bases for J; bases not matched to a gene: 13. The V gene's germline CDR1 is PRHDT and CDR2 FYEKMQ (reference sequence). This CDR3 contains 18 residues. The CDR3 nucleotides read TGTGCCAGCAGCTTAGGGTTTGGGGGAGGGCCACCGCCCTACGAGCAGTACTTC. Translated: CASSLGFGGGPPPYEQYF.

CDR3 coding DNA: TGTGCCAGCAGGGAGGTACAGGGGTATAATTCACCCCTCCACTTT. This translates into CASREVQGYNSPLHF. The chain has TRBV6-5 and TRBJ1-6, with TRBD1 matching over 7 bases. Looked up from germline, CDR1 is MNHEY and CDR2 is SVGAGI. J was trimmed by 4 bases and V by 6 bases; bases with no gene match: 6. This CDR3 region has 15 residues.

The CDR3 is CASSEWGTRGQYF. Here the CDR3 DNA reads TGTGCCAGCAGTGAATGGGGAACCCGGGGGCAGTATTTT. The genes are TRBV25-1 and TRBJ2-3; the D gene is possibly TRBD2 (5 bases). This CDR3 is 13 amino acids long. The germline CDR1 and CDR2 sequences are MGHDK and SYGVNS. Trimming cost V 1 base and J 11 bases, with 13 bases left between them.

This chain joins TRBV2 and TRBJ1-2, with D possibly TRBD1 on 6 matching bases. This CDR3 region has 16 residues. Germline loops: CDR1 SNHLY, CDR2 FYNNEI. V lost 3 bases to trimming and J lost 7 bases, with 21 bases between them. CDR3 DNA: TGTGCCAGCAGTGAGTTAAGGGGGTTGTCGCCTTTTGGCTACACCTTC. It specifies CASSELRGLSPFGYTF. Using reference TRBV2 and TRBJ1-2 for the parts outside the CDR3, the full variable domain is EPEVTQTPSHQVTQMGQEVILRCVPISNHLYFYWYRQILGQKVEFLVSFYNNEISEKSEIFDDQFSVERPDGSNFTLKIRSTKLEDSAMYFCASSELRGLSPFGYTFGSGTRLTVV.

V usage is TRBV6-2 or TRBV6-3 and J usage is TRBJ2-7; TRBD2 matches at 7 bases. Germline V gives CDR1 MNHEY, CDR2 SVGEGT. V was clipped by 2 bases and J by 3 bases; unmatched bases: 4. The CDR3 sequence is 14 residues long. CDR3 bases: TGTGCCAGCAGTTACCTCGCTAGCGGCTACGAGCAGTACTTC. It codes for CASSYLASGYEQYF.

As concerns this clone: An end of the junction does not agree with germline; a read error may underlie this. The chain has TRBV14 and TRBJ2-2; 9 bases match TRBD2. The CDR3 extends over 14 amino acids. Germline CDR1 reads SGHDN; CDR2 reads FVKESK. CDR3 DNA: TGTGCCAGCAGCCAAGATCTATCTAGCGGGGTGCTGTTTTTT. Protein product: CASSQDLSSGVLFF.

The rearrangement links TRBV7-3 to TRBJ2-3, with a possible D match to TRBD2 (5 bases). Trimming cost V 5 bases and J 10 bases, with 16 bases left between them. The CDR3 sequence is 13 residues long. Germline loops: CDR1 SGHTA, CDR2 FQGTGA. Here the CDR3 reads CASSPGSRVAQYF. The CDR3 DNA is TGTGCCAGCAGCCCGGGGTCCCGAGTGGCGCAGTATTTT.

The CDR3 protein is CASSPGTGYSNQPQHF. Written as DNA, the CDR3 is TGTGCCAGCAGCCCCGGGACAGGGTATAGCAATCAGCCCCAGCATTTT. The chain has TRBV3-1 (or the pseudogene TRBV3-2) and TRBJ1-5, with 9 bases lining up with TRBD1. Trimming took 4 bases from V and 0 from J; bases not matched to a gene: 4. Germline V gives CDR1 LGHDT, CDR2 YNNKEL (reference sequence). This CDR3 region has 16 residues.

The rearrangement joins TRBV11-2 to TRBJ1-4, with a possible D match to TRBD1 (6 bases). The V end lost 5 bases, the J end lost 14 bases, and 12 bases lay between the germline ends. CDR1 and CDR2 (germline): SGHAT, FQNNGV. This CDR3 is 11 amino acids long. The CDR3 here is CASSDPGGLFF. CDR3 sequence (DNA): TGTGCCAGCAGCGACCCGGGGGGCCTGTTTTTT.

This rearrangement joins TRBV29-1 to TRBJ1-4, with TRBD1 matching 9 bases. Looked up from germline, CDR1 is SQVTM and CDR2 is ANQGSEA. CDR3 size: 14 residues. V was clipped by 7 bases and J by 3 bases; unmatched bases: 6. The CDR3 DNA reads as TGCAGCGCCGCGGACAGGGGATCTAATGAAAAACTGTTTTTT. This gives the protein CSAADRGSNEKLFF.

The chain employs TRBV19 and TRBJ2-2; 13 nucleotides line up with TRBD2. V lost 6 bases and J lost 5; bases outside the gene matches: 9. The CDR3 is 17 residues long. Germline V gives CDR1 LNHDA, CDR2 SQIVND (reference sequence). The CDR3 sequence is CASRGTSGVQRTGELFF. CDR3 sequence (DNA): TGTGCCAGTAGAGGGACTAGCGGGGTTCAAAGGACCGGGGAGCTGTTTTTT.

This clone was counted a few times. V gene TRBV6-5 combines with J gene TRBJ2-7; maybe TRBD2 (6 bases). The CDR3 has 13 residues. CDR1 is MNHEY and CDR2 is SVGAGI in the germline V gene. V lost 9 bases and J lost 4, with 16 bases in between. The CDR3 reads CASGRTSGYEQYF. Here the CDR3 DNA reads TGTGCCAGTGGGAGGACCTCTGGGTACGAGCAGTACTTC.

In DNA form, the CDR3 reads TGTGCCAGCAGTCCCCCGACTAGCTTCTACAATGAGCAGTTCTTC. Residues: CASSPPTSFYNEQFF. This chain connects TRBV28 to TRBJ2-1; 7 bases align to TRBD2. With V trimmed by 5 bases and J by 3 bases, 7 bases remained unmatched. Per the germline V gene, CDR1 is MDHEN and CDR2 is SYDVKM. This CDR3 has 15 residues.

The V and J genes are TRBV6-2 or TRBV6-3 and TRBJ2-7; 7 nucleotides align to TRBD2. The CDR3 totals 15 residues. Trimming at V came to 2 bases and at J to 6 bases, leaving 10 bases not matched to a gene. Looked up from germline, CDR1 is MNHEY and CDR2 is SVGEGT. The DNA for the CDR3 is TGTGCCAGCAGTTACCGCGGGGGAAGACTGGGCGAGCAGTACTTC. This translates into CASSYRGGRLGEQYF.

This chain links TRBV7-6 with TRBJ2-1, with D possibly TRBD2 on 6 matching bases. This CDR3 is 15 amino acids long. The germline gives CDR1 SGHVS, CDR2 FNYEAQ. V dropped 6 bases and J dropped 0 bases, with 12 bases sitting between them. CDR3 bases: TGTGCCAGCAGTCAGGACTACCTCTCCTACAATGAGCAGTTCTTC. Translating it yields CASSQDYLSYNEQFF.

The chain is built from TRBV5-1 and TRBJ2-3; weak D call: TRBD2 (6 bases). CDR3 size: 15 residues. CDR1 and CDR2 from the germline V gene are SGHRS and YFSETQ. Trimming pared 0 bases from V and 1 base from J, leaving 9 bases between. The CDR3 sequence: CASSLDSGGTDTQYF. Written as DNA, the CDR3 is TGCGCCAGCAGCTTGGATAGCGGCGGCACAGATACGCAGTATTTT.

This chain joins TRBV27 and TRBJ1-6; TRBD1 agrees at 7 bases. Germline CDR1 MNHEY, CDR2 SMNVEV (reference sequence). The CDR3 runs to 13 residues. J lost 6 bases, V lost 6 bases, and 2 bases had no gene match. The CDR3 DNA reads TGTGCCAGCAGGCCAGGGGGTAATTCACCCCTCCACTTT. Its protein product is CASRPGGNSPLHF.

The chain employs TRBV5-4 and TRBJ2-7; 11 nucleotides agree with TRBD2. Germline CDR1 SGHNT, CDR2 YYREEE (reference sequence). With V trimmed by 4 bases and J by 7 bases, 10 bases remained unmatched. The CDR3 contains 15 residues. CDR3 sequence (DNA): TGTGCCAGCAGCCCCGCCGTAGCGGGAGGGGGGGAGCAGTACTTC. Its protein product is CASSPAVAGGGEQYF.

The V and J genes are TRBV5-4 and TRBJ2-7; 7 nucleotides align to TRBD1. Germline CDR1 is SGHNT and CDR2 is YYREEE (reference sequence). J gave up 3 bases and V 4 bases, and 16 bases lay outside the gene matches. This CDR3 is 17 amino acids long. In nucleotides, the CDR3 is TGTGCCAGCAGCATGGACAGGTCATTTTGGGTAGTCTACGAGCAGTACTTC. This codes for CASSMDRSFWVVYEQYF.

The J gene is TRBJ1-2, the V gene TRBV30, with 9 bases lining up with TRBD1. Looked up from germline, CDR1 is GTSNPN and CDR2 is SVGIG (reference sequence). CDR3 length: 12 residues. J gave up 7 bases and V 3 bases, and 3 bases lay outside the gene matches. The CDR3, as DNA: TGTGCCTGGAGCTCGGGACAGGGTGGCTACACCTTC. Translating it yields CAWSSGQGGYTF.

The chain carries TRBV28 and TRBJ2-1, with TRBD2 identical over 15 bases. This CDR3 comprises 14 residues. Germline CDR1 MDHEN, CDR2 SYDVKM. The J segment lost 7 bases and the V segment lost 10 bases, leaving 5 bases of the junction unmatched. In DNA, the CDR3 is TGTGCCACCTCCGGGACTAGCGGGAGGAATGAGCAGTTCTTC. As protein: CATSGTSGRNEQFF.